This T cell receptor beta chain was identified in a study of blood T cell repertoires in COVID-19. Study in general: The cDNA or gDNA used as material had been derived from T cells, B-cell-depleted T cells, or PBMCs.

Before being deemed recovered, Cohort 3 donors had two negative PCRs, clearance, or symptom resolution. V dropped 1 base and J dropped 8 bases, with 14 bases sitting between them. CDR3 length: 14 amino acids. Germline CDR1 LGHDT, CDR2 YNNKEL (reference sequence). Per the original methods: The assay estimated nucleated cells by amplifying reference gene primers. TCRdb keeps only in-frame clones here, not all; method: immunoSEQ multiplex PCR. That table supplies the V and J calls and clone size; D and trimming were determined from the DNA. In the table there are fewer than 250,000 clones, 80% to 85% of which are singletons.

This sequence was found in a woman aged 40-49 years who had recovered from COVID-19. The V gene is TRBV3-1 (or the pseudogene TRBV3-2), the J gene TRBJ1-2; D is possibly TRBD1 (6 bases). Sequencing was done on a sample of PBMCs or T cells enriched from blood (not recorded which). DNA for the CDR3: TGTGCCAGCAGCCAAGGTCCCCAGGGGAGCGGCTACACCTTC. As protein: CASSQGPQGSGYTF.